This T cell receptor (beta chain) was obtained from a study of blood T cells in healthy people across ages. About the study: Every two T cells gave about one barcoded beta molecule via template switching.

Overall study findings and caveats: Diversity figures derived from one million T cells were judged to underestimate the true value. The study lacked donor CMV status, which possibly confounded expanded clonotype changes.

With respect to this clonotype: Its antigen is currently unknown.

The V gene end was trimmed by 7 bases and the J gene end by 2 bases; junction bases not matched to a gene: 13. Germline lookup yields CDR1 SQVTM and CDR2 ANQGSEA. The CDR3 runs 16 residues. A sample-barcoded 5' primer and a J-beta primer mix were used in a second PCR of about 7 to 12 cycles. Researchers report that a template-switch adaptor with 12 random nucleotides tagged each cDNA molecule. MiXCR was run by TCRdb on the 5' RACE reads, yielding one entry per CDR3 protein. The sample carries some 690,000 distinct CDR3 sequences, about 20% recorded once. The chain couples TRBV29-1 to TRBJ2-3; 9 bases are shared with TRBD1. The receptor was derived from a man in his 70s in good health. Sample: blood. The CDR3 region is CSAPLPGTGYTDTQYF. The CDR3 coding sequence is TGCAGCGCCCCCTTACCCGGGACAGGGTACACAGATACGCAGTATTTT.